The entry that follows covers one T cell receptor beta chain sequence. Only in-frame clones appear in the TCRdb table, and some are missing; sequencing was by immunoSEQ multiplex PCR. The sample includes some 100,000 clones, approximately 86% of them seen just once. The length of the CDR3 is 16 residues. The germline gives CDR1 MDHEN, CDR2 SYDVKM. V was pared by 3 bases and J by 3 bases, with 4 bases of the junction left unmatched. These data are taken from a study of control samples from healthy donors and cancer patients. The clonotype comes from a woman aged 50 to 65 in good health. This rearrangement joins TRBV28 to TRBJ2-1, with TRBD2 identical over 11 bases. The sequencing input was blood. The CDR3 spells CASSLASGRFYNEQFF. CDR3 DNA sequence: TGTGCCAGCAGTTTGGCTAGCGGGAGGTTCTACAATGAGCAGTTCTTC.